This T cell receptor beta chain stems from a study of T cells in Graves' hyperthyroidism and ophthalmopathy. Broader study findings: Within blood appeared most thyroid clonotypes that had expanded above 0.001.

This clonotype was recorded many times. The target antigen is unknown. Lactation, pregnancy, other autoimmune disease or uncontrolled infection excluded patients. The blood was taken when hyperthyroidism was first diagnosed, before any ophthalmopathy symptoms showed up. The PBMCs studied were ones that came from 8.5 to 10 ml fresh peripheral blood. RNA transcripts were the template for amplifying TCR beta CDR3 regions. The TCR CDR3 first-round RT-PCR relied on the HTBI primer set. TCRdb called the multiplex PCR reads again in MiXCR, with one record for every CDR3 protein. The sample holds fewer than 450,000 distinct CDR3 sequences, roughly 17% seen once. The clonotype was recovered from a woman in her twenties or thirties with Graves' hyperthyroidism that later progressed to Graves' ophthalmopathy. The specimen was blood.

The CDR3 is CASRSIGGEQFF. The CDR3 DNA follows: TGTGCCAGCAGATCGATAGGGGGTGAGCAGTTCTTC. This sequence joins TRBV2 and TRBJ2-1, with D perhaps TRBD1 (6 bases). This CDR3 has 12 residues. Germline CDR1 reads SNHLY; CDR2 reads FYNNEI. Trimming stripped 6 bases from V and 9 bases from J, with 12 bases between.